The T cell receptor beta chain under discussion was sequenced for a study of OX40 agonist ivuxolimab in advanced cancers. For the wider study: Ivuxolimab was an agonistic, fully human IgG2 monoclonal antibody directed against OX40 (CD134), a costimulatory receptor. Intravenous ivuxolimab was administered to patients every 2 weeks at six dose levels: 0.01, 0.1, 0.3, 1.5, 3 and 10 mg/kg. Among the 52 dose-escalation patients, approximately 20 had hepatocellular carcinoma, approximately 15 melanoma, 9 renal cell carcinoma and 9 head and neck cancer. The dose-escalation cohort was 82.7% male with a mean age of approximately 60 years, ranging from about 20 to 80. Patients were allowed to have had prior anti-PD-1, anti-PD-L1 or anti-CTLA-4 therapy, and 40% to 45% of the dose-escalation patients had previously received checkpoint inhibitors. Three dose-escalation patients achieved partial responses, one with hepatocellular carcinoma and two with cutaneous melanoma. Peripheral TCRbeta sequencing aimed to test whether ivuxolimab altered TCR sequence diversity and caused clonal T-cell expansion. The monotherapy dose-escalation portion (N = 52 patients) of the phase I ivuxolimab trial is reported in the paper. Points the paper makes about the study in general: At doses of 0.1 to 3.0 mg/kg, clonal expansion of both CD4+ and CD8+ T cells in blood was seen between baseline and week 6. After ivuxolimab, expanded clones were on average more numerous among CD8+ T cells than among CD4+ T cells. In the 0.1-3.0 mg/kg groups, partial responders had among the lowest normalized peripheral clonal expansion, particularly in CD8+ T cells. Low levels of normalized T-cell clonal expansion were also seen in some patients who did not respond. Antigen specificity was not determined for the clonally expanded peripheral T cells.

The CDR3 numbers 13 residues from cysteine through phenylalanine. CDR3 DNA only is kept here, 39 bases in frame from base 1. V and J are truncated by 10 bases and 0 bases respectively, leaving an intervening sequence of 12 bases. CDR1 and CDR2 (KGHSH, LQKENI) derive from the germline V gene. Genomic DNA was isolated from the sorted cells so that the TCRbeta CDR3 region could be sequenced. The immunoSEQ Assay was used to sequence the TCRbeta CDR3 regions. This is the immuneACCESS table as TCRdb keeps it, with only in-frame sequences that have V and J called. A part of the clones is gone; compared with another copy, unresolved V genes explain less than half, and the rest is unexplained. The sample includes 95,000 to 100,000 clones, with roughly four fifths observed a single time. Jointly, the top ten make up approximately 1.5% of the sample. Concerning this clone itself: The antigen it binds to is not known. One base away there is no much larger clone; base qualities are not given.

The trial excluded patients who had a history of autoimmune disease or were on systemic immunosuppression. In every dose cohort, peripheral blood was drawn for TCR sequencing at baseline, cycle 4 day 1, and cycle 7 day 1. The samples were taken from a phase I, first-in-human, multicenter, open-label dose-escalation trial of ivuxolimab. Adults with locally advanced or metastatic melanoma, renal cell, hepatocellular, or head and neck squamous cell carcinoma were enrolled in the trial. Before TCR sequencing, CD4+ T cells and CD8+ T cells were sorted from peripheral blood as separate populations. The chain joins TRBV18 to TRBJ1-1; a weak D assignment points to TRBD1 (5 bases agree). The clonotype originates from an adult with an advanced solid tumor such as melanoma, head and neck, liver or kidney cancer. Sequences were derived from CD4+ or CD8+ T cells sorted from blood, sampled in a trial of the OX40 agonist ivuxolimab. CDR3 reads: CATIKGVNTEAFF. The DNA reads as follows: TGTGCCACGATTAAAGGGGTGAACACTGAAGCTTTCTTT. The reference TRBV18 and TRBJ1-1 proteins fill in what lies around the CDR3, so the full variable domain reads NAGVMQNPRHLVRRRGQEARLRCSPMKGHSHVYWYRQLPEEGLKFMVYLQKENIIDESGMPKERFSAEFPKEGPSILRIQQVVRGDSAAYFCATIKGVNTEAFFGQGTRLTVV.